This T cell receptor beta chain is drawn from a study of blood T cell repertoires in COVID-19. For the study at large: Nucleic acid was either cDNA or gDNA, and it came from T cells, B-cell-depleted T cells, or PBMCs.

In this sample, this clone turned up once. In germline, CDR1 is MNHEY, CDR2 SVGEGT. The CDR3 runs to 19 residues. The V and J ends lost 2 bases and 2 bases respectively, with 25 bases between them. Data came from immunoSEQ multiplex PCR; TCRdb stores just in-frame clones and leaves some out. The sample carries approximately 100,000 clones, over 75% recorded once. This receptor was taken from a woman older than 75 with acute or convalescent COVID-19. V usage is TRBV6-2 or TRBV6-3 and J usage is TRBJ2-7, with a tentative D call TRBD1 (6 bases). The specimen sequenced was peripheral blood. The CDR3 loop is CASSYLFYPPGHLTYEQYF. The CDR3 DNA follows: TGTGCCAGCAGTTACCTTTTTTATCCCCCGGGACACCTAACCTACGAGCAGTACTTC.